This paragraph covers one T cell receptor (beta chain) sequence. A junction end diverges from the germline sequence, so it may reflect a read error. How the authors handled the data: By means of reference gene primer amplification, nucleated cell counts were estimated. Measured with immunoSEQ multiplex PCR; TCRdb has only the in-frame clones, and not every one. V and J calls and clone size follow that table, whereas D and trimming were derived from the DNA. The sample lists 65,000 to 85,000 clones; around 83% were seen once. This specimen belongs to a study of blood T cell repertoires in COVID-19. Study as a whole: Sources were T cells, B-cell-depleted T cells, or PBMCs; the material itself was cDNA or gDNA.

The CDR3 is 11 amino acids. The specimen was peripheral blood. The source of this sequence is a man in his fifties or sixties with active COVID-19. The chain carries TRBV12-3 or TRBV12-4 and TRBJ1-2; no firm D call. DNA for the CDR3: TGTGCCAGCAGTTTAAACTCTGGCTACACCTTC. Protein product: CASSLNSGYTF.